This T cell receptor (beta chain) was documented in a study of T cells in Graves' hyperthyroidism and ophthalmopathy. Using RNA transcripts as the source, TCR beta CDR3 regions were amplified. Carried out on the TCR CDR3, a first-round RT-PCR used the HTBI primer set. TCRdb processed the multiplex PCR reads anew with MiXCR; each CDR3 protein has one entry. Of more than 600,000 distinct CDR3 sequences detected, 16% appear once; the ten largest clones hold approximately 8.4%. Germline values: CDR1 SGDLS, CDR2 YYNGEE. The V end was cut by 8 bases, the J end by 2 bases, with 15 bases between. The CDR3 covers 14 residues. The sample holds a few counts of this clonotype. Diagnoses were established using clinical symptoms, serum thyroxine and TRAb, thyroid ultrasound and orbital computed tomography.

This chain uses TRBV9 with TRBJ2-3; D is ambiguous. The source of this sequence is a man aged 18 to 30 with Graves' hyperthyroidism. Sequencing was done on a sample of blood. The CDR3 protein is CASSTRTSTDTQYF. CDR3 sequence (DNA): TGTGCCAGTTCAACCAGAACCTCCACAGATACGCAGTATTTT.